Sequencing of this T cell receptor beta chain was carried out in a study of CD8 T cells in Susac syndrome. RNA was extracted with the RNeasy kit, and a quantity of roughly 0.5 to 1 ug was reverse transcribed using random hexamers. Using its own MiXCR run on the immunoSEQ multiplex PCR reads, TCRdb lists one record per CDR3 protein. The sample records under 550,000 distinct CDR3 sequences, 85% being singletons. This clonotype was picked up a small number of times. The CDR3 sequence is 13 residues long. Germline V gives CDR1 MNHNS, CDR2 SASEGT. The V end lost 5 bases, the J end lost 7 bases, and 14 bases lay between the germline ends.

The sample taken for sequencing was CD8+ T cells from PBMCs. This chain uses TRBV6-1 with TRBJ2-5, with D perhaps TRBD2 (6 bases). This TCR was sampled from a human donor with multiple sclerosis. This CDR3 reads CASSPGPAGTQYF. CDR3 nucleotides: TGTGCCAGCAGTCCGGGACCAGCGGGGACCCAGTACTTC.